The TCR beta chain under discussion was sequenced for a study of cytomegalovirus exposure and HLA in healthy donors. PCR involved 60 Vbeta and 13 Jbeta primers. Profiling relied on immunoSEQ multiplex PCR, and the TCRdb table lists in-frame clones only, not all of them. The sample lists about 90,000 clones, roughly 60% seen once, with roughly 6% in the top ten. With respect to this clone: Its target is unknown.

The V end lost 4 bases, the J end lost 4 bases, and 14 bases lay between the germline ends. The length of the CDR3 is 16 residues. CDR1 is LGHNA and CDR2 is YSLEER in the germline V gene. Study-wide results and caveats: Associated with cytomegalovirus, according to the listing, were 164 TCR beta chains.

The V and J genes are TRBV4-3 and TRBJ2-6; tentative D call: TRBD2 (5 bases). This TCR was sampled from a woman aged 25 to 45 in good health and CMV-seropositive. The material sequenced was PBMCs. CDR3 coding DNA: TGCGCCAGCAGCCGAAGTGGAGGAGCCGGGGCCAACGTCCTGACTTTC. Amino acid sequence: CASSRSGGAGANVLTF.